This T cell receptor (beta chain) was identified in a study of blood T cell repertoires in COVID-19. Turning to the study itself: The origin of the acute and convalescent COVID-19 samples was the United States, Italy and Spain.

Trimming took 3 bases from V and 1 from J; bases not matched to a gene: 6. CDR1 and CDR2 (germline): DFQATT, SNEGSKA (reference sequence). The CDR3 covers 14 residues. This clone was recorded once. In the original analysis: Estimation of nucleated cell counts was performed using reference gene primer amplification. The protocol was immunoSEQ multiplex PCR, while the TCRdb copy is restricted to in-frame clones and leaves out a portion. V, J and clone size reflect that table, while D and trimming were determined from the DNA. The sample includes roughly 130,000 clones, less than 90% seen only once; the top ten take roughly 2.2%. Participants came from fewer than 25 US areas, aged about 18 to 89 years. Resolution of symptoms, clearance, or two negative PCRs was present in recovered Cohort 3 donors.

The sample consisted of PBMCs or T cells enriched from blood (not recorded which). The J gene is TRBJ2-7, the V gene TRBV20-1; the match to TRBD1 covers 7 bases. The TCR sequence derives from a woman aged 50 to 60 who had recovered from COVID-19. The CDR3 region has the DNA TGCAGTGCTAGTTCCCAGGGGGTGTCCTACGAGCAGTACTTC. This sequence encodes CSASSQGVSYEQYF.